This T cell receptor (beta chain) was captured by sequencing in a study of cytomegalovirus exposure and HLA in healthy donors. The overall study: Falling in the Caucasian-associated ancestry cluster were 81% of approximately 410 genotyped donors. Study outcomes and limitations: According to an earlier analysis, most TCR beta V segments yielded productive rearrangements about 87% or about 30% of the time. Across donors, sequencing depth was assumed by presence/absence analyses to be roughly uniform.

PCR was performed using 60 Vbeta and 13 Jbeta primers. Only in-frame clones appear in the TCRdb table, and some are missing; sequencing was by immunoSEQ multiplex PCR. With tens of thousands of clones in the sample, the ten largest clones hold around 2.5%. A remark on this clone: What it recognizes is unknown. Other DNA sequences in the sample encode the same CDR3.

The CDR3 totals 15 residues. CDR1 and CDR2 (germline): GTSNPN, SVGIG (reference sequence). The V segment lost 1 base and the J segment 1 base; nucleotides outside the gene matches: 3. This chain links TRBV30 with TRBJ2-2; TRBD2 agrees at 7 bases. The TCR comes from a man in his forties in good health and CMV-seronegative. Material for sequencing was PBMCs. Here the CDR3 DNA reads TGTGCCTGGAGTGGATTAGCGGGGAACACCGGGGAGCTGTTTTTT. Its protein is CAWSGLAGNTGELFF.